Below, 14 T cell receptor beta chains from the same sample are listed, as sequenced in a study of blood T cell repertoires in COVID-19. TCRdb keeps only in-frame clones here, not all; method: immunoSEQ multiplex PCR. The data show about 280,000 clones, 75% to 90% seen once. Sample: peripheral blood. The source of these receptors is a woman in her 70s with COVID-19, enrolled during active disease.

The chain combines TRBV5-1 with TRBJ2-1, with 13 bases matching TRBD2. Unmatched junction bases numbered 3, after V lost 3 bases and J lost 6 bases. The CDR3 has 15 amino acids. Germline V gives CDR1 SGHRS, CDR2 YFSETQ. DNA of the CDR3: TGCGCCAGCAGCTCTACTAGCGGGGGGGTCAATGAGCAGTTCTTC. Translating gives CASSSTSGGVNEQFF.

CDR3 coding DNA: TGTGCCAGCAGCTGGGGACTAGCGGGGGGGTTCCTTTCCTACGAGCAGTACTTC. It translates to CASSWGLAGGFLSYEQYF. This chain uses TRBV5-6 with TRBJ2-7, with TRBD2 identical over 16 bases. V trimming: 3 bases; J trimming: 1 base; junction bases outside the gene matches: 7. The CDR3 loop spans 18 amino acids. The germline V gene encodes CDR1 SGHDT and CDR2 YYEEEE.

V is TRBV11-2 and J is TRBJ2-7; 12 positions agree with TRBD1. Trimming cost V 2 bases and J 7 bases; bases outside gene matches: 15. Germline CDR1 is SGHAT and CDR2 is FQNNGV. CDR3 length: 18 residues. The CDR3 is CASSLKGKSGTGGVEQYF. CDR3 nucleotides: TGTGCCAGCAGCTTAAAAGGGAAATCCGGGACAGGGGGCGTGGAGCAGTACTTC.

This clone has a single count. This sequence joins TRBV4-1 and TRBJ2-7; TRBD1 agrees at 7 bases. Losses at the gene ends were 5 bases for V and 0 bases for J; bases not matched to a gene: 4. CDR1 is MGHRA and CDR2 is YSYEKL in the germline V gene. The CDR3 covers 14 residues. This CDR3 reads CASSWGQSSYEQYF. The DNA for the CDR3 is TGCGCCAGCAGCTGGGGACAGAGCTCCTACGAGCAGTACTTC.

This chain links TRBV10-3 with TRBJ2-4; TRBD2 aligns across 7 bases. Germline loops: CDR1 ENHRY, CDR2 SYGVKD. The J segment lost 0 bases and the V segment lost 3 bases, leaving 5 bases of the junction unmatched. This CDR3 spans 16 amino acids. This chain's CDR3 is CAISEGDYLAKNIQYF. CDR3 DNA: TGTGCCATCAGTGAAGGGGACTACTTAGCCAAAAACATTCAGTACTTC.

The chain is built from TRBV30 and TRBJ1-6; D unclear. Germline CDR1 GTSNPN, CDR2 SVGIG (reference sequence). The CDR3 sequence is 13 residues long. V lost 3 bases, J lost 5 bases, and 8 bases lay in between. The CDR3 loop is CAWRQRDNSPLHF. CDR3 DNA: TGTGCCTGGAGGCAGCGCGATAATTCACCCCTCCACTTT.

A single count supports this clone. The rearrangement joins TRBV29-1 to TRBJ1-1; D gene uncertain. The CDR3 consists of 14 residues. Per germline, CDR1 SQVTM and CDR2 ANQGSEA. V was pared by 0 bases and J by 4 bases, with 12 bases between. Written as DNA, the CDR3 is TGCAGCGTTGAAGATCGGGTGGGAGGCACTGAAGCTTTCTTT. Encoded protein: CSVEDRVGGTEAFF.

CDR3 in amino acids: CASSPNSGGTPDTQYF. The CDR3 DNA reads as TGTGCCAGCTCACCAAACAGCGGGGGGACCCCAGATACGCAGTATTTT. This chain links TRBV18 with TRBJ2-3; TRBD2 matches 9 bases. CDR1 KGHSH and CDR2 LQKENI come from the germline V gene. This CDR3 has 16 residues. V shed 2 bases and J 4 bases; nucleotides not matched to a gene: 7. Full variable domain (rest looked up from reference TRBV18 and TRBJ2-3): NAGVMQNPRHLVRRRGQEARLRCSPMKGHSHVYWYRQLPEEGLKFMVYLQKENIIDESGMPKERFSAEFPKEGPSILRIQQVVRGDSAAYFCASSPNSGGTPDTQYFGPGTRLTVL.

The V gene is TRBV7-2, the J gene TRBJ2-2; no clear D. Trimming removed 2 bases at V and 3 bases at J, with 13 bases between. The CDR3 loop spans 16 amino acids. Germline V gives CDR1 SGHTA, CDR2 FQGNSA. In DNA, the CDR3 is TGTGCCAGCAGCTTAATATCTCTAGAATACACCGGGGAGCTGTTTTTT. Its protein product is CASSLISLEYTGELFF.

V usage is TRBV7-6 and J usage is TRBJ1-1; no clear D gene. CDR1 and CDR2 (germline): SGHVS, FNYEAQ. The CDR3 is made up of 13 amino acids. V gave up 0 bases and J gave up 4 bases, with 6 bases separating them. Here the CDR3 reads CASSLAQSTEAFF. The CDR3 nucleotides read TGTGCCAGCAGCTTAGCGCAGTCCACTGAAGCTTTCTTT.

This clone came up once. The J gene is TRBJ1-2, the V gene TRBV15; D call uncertain. Germline-derived CDR1 and CDR2 are LNHNV and YYDKDF (reference sequence). The CDR3 has 13 residues. Deletions cut 1 base from V and 4 bases from J, with 7 bases between. The CDR3 region has the DNA TGTGCCACCAGCAGAGGAGACATCTATGGCTACACCTTC. Its protein product is CATSRGDIYGYTF.

The chain is built from TRBV4-1 and TRBJ1-6; unclear D gene. Trimming took 0 bases from V and 0 from J, leaving 18 bases between them. Germline V gene sequence: CDR1 MGHRA, CDR2 YSYEKL. The CDR3 has 20 residues. As DNA, the CDR3 is TGCGCCAGCAGCCAAGATTCCGGGTCCCCTTATGTCTCCTATAATTCACCCCTCCACTTT. As protein: CASSQDSGSPYVSYNSPLHF.

The genes are TRBV27 and TRBJ2-7, with 7 bases that match TRBD1. Germline V gene sequence: CDR1 MNHEY, CDR2 SMNVEV (reference sequence). V shed 0 bases and J 4 bases; nucleotides not matched to a gene: 6. There are 15 residues in the CDR3. The CDR3 DNA reads as TGTGCCAGCAGTTTATCGACAGGGCCCCCTTACGAGCAGTACTTC. Residues: CASSLSTGPPYEQYF.

A single count supports this clone. The genes are TRBV13 and TRBJ2-1; D is possibly TRBD2 (5 bases). Germline V lookup: CDR1 PRHDT, CDR2 FYEKMQ (reference sequence). V was cut by 0 bases and J by 6 bases, with 9 bases left in between. The CDR3 length is 14 residues. DNA of the CDR3: TGTGCCAGCAGCTTAGGGGCTAGCTTCAATGAGCAGTTCTTC. Translated, it gives CASSLGASFNEQFF. Drawing the rest from reference TRBV13 and TRBJ2-1, the complete variable domain is AAGVIQSPRHLIKEKRETATLKCYPIPRHDTVYWYQQGPGQDPQFLISFYEKMQSDKGSIPDRFSAQQFSDYHSELNMSSLELGDSALYFCASSLGASFNEQFFGPGTRLTVL.